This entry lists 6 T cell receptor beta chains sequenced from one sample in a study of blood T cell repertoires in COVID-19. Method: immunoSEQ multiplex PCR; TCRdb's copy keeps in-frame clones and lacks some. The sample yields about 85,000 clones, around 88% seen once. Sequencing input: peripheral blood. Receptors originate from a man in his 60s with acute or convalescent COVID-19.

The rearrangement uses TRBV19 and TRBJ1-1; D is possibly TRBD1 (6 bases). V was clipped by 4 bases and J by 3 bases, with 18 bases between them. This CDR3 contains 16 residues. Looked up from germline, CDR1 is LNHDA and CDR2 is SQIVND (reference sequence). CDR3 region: CASSTYRAGAHTEAFF. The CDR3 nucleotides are TGTGCCAGTAGTACCTACAGGGCAGGGGCGCACACTGAAGCTTTCTTT.

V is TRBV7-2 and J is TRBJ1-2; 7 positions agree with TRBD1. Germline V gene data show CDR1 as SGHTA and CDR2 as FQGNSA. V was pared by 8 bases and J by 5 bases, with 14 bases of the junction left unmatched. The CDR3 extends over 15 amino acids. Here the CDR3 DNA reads TGTGCCAGCGTCAGGGGGTTCGGTGGGGGTTATGGCTACACCTTC. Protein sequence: CASVRGFGGGYGYTF.

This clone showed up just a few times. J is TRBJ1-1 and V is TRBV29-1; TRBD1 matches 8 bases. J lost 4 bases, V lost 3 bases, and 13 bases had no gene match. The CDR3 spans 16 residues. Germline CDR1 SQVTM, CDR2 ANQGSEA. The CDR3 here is CSVDDILGQGGTEAFF. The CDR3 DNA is TGCAGCGTTGATGACATCCTAGGACAGGGTGGCACTGAAGCTTTCTTT.

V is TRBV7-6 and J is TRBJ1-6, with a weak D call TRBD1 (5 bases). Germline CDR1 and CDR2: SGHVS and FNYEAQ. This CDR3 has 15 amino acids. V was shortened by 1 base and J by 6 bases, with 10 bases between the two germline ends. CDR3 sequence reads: CASSLDARVNSPLHF. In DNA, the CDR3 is TGTGCCAGCAGCTTAGACGCCAGGGTTAATTCACCCCTCCACTTT.

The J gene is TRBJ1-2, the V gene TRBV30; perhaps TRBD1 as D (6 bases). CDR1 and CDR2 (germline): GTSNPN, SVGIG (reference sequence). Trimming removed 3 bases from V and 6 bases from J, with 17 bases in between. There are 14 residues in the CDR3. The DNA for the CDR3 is TGTGCCTGGAGGGACAGTTGGACTCTAGATGGCTACACCTTC. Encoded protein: CAWRDSWTLDGYTF.

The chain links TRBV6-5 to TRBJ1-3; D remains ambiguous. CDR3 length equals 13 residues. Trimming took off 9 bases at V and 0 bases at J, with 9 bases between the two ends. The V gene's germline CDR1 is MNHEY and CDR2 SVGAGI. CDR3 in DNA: TGTGCCAGTCTCCTTAACTCTGGAAACACCATATATTTT. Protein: CASLLNSGNTIYF.